The T cell receptor (beta chain) described here comes from a study of blood T cell repertoires in COVID-19. Study overall: Specimens from acute and convalescent COVID-19 originated in the United States, Italy and Spain. Sources were T cells, B-cell-depleted T cells, or PBMCs; the material itself was cDNA or gDNA.

In the authors' workflow: Amplification from reference gene primers served as the basis for estimated nucleated cell counts. TCRdb's copy holds only in-frame clones and misses some; the assay was immunoSEQ multiplex PCR. V, J and clone size are taken as reported in that table, and D and trimming were inferred from the DNA itself. The repertoire includes around 110,000 clones, about 80% of them detected once, and about 8% sits in the top ten. CDR1 MNHEY and CDR2 SMNVEV come from the germline V gene (reference sequence). The CDR3 is 19 residues long. The V end was cut by 5 bases, the J end by 0 bases, with 20 bases between.

The genes are TRBV27 and TRBJ2-6, with D perhaps matching TRBD1 (6 bases). The receptor was derived from a man aged 65-85 years with active or convalescent COVID-19. Sample: peripheral blood. In nucleotides, the CDR3 is TGTGCCAGCAGTGTTCGACAGGCTCCTTTTAACTCTGGGGCCAACGTCCTGACTTTC. It translates to CASSVRQAPFNSGANVLTF. Together with reference TRBV27 and TRBJ2-6, the CDR3 gives the full variable domain: EAQVTQNPRYLITVTGKKLTVTCSQNMNHEYMSWYRQDPGLGLRQIYYSMNVEVTDKGDVPEGYKVSRKEKRNFPLILESPSPNQTSLYFCASSVRQAPFNSGANVLTFGAGSRLTVL.